Sample share makes the clone carrying this T cell receptor (beta chain) large. Cells sorted as Tregs were CD4+, CD25+ and CD127-/low. V was clipped by 7 bases and J by 4 bases, with 13 bases between them. CDR3 size: 13 residues. Amplification of TRBV12-4/TRBJ1-2 clonotypes used adaptor-ligated barcode primers. From the multiplex PCR reads, TCRdb called clonotypes with MiXCR, one entry per CDR3 protein. Of approximately 550 distinct CDR3 sequences listed, 17% were seen once; the top ten hold roughly 19%. Sequences were obtained from Tregs sorted from blood. The source of this sequence is a female donor with breast cancer. The V and J genes are TRBV12-3 or TRBV12-4 and TRBJ1-2; tentative D call: TRBD1 (5 bases). This chain's CDR3 is CASTRNGAYGYTF. As DNA, the CDR3 is TGTGCCAGCACCAGAAATGGGGCCTATGGCTACACCTTC.